This is a list of T cell receptor beta chains from one sample in a study of CD8 T cells in Susac syndrome. TCRdb redid the calling of the immunoSEQ multiplex PCR reads with MiXCR, one entry per CDR3 protein. The sample holds roughly 180,000 distinct CDR3 sequences, roughly 94% seen once. The specimen was CD4+ T cells from PBMCs. The origin of the receptors is a human donor in good health. The CDR3 runs from the conserved cysteine through the conserved F or W. The order of the fields is D gene, V gene, clone size, J gene, CDR3 DNA, CDR3 protein. The D gene is left open where the match is weak. The size of a clone is reported for some rows only, either as once, few or many, or as a class for expanded clones.

.	TRBV4-2	.	TRBJ1-2	TGTGCCAGCAGCCAAGATAAGGGCAGGGAGTATCGCTACACCTTC	CASSQDKGREYRYTF
.	TRBV29-1	few	TRBJ2-3	TGCAGCGTTGTCCGGGGGAGCACAGATACGCAGTATTTT	CSVVRGSTDTQYF
.	TRBV7-9	.	TRBJ1-1	TGTGCCAGCAGCCCTACAGTGGACACTGAAGCTTTCTTT	CASSPTVDTEAFF
.	TRBV29-1	.	TRBJ2-7	TGCAGCGTTGAATTATCCCCTTACGAGCAGTACTTC	CSVELSPYEQYF
.	TRBV5-4	.	TRBJ2-2	TGTGCCAGCAGCCTGATAGGGACGGATACCGGGGAGCTGTTTTTT	CASSLIGTDTGELFF
.	TRBV12-3/TRBV12-4	.	TRBJ2-7	TGTGCCACAAGGGGGGAGACCAACGAGCAGTACTTC	CATRGETNEQYF
.	TRBV3-1	few	TRBJ1-5	TGTGCCAGCAGCCAAGGTCGGGGCAATCAGCCCCAGCATTTT	CASSQGRGNQPQHF
.	TRBV24-1	.	TRBJ2-5	TGTGCCACCAGTGATTTTAACGGGGCACAAGAGACCCAGTACTTC	CATSDFNGAQETQYF
.	TRBV20-1	.	TRBJ2-3	TGCAGTGCTAGTGCAGGGACCACAGATACGCAGTATTTT	CSASAGTTDTQYF
.	TRBV28	.	TRBJ2-5	TGTGCCAGCAGTTTAGACTGGAGAGAGACCCAGTACTTC	CASSLDWRETQYF
.	TRBV7-9	once	TRBJ1-4	TGTGCCAGCAGCTTGTATCGACCCAGCGGAAATGAAAAACTGTTTTTT	CASSLYRPSGNEKLFF
.	TRBV4-2	.	TRBJ2-5	TGTGCCAGCAGCCAAGGGAGTCATCAGGGGCAAGAGACCCAGTACTTC	CASSQGSHQGQETQYF
.	TRBV12-3/TRBV12-4	.	TRBJ1-1	TGTGCCAGCAGTGCCGGTCGAGGGGCGGTGAACACTGAAGCTTTCTTT	CASSAGRGAVNTEAFF
.	TRBV12-3/TRBV12-4	.	TRBJ1-5	TGTGCCAGCAGCTCAATTGCGGGGCGAGGTCAGCCCCAGCATTTT	CASSSIAGRGQPQHF
.	TRBV18	.	TRBJ2-3	TGTGCCAGCTCACACAAGAGGACAGTCACAGATACGCAGTATTTT	CASSHKRTVTDTQYF
TRBD1	TRBV29-1	.	TRBJ1-1	TGCAGCGTTGAAGACAGGGGGGCCACTGAAGCTTTCTTT	CSVEDRGATEAFF